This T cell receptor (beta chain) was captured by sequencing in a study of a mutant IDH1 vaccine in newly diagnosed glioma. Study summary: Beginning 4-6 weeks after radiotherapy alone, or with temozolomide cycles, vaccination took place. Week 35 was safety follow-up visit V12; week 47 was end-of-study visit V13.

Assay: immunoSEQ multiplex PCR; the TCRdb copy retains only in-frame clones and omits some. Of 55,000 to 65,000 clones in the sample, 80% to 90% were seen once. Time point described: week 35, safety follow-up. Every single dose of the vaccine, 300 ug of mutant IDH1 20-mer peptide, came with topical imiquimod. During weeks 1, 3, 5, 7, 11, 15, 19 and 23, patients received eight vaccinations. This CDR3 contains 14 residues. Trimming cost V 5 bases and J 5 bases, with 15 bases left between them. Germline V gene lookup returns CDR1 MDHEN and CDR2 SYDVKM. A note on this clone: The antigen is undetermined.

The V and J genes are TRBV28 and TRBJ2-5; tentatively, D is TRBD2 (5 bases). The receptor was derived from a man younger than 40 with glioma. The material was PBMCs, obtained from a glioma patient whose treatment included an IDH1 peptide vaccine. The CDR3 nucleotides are TGTGCCAGCAGTGCGAGCCTAGCCGGGGAGACCCAGTACTTC. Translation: CASSASLAGETQYF. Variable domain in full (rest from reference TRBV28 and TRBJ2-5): DVKVTQSSRYLVKRTGEKVFLECVQDMDHENMFWYRQDPGLGLRLIYFSYDVKMKEKGDIPEGYSVSREKKERFSLILESASTNQTSMYLCASSASLAGETQYFGPGTRLLVL.